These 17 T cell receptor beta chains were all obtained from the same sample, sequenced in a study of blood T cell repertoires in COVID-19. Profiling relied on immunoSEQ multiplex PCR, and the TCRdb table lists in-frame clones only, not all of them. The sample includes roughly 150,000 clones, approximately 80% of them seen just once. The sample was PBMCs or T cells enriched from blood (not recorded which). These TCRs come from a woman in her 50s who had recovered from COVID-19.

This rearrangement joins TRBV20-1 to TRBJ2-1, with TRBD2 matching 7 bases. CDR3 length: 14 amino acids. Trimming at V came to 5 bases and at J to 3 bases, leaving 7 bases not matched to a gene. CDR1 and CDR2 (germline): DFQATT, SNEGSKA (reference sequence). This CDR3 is CSARAGDRYNEQFF. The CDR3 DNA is TGCAGTGCTCGTGCGGGGGACCGCTACAATGAGCAGTTCTTC.

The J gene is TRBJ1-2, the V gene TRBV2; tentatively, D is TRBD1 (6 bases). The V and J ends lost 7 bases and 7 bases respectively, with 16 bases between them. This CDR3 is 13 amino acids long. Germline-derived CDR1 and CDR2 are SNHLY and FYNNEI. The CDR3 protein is CASTRDNLSGYTF. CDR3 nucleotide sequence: TGTGCCAGCACTCGGGACAACCTTTCTGGCTACACCTTC.

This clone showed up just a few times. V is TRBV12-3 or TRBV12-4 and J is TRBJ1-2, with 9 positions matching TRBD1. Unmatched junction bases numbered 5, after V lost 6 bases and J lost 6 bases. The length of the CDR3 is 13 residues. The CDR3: CASSTTGGDGYTF. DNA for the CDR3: TGTGCCAGCAGCACCACAGGGGGCGATGGCTACACCTTC.

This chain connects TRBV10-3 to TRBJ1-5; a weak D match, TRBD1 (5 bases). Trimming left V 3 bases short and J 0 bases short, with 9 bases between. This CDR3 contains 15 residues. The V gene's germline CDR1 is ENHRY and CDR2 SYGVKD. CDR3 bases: TGTGCCATCAGTGATAAGACAGTTAGCAATCAGCCCCAGCATTTT. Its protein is CAISDKTVSNQPQHF.

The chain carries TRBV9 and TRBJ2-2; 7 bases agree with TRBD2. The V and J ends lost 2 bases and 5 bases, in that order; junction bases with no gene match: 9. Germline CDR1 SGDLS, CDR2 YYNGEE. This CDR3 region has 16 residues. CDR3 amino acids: CASSVRPSGETGELFF. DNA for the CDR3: TGTGCCAGCAGCGTTCGACCTAGCGGTGAGACCGGGGAGCTGTTTTTT.

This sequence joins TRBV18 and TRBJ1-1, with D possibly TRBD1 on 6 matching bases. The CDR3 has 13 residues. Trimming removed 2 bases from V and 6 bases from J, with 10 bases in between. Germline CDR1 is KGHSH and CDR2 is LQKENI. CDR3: CASSPTGSPEAFF. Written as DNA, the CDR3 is TGTGCCAGCTCACCAACAGGGTCGCCTGAAGCTTTCTTT.

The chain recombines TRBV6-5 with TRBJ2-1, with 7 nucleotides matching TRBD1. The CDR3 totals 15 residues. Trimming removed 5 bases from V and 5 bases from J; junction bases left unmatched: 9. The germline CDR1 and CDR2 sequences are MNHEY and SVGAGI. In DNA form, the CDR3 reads TGTGCCAGCAGTCTTGGGATGACAGGGCACAATGAGCAGTTCTTC. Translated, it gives CASSLGMTGHNEQFF.

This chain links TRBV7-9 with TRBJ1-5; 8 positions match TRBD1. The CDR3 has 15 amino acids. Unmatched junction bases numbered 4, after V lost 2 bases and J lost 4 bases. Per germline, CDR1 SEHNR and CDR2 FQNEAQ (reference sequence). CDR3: CASSLTTGGNQPQHF. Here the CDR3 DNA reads TGTGCCAGCAGCTTAACAACAGGGGGTAATCAGCCCCAGCATTTT. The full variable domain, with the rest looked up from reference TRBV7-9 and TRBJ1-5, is DTGVSQNPRHKITKRGQNVTFRCDPISEHNRLYWYRQTLGQGPEFLTYFQNEAQLEKSRLLSDRFSAERPKGSFSTLEIQRTEQGDSAMYLCASSLTTGGNQPQHFGDGTRLSIL.

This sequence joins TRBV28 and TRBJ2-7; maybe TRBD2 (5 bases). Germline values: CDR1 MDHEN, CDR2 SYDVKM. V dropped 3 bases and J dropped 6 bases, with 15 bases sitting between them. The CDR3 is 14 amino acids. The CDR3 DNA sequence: TGTGCCAGCAGTTTTCTAGCCTCCTCGGGCGAGCAGTACTTC. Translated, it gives CASSFLASSGEQYF.

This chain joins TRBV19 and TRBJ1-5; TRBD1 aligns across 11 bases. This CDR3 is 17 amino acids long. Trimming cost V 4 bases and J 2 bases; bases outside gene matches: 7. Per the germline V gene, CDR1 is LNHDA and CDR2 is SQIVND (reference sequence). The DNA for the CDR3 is TGTGCCAGTAGTAACCGGGACAGGGGGTCTCGCAATCAGCCCCAGCATTTT. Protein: CASSNRDRGSRNQPQHF. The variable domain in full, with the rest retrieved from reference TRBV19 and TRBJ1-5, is DGGITQSPKYLFRKEGQNVTLSCEQNLNHDAMYWYRQDPGQGLRLIYYSQIVNDFQKGDIAEGYSVSREKKESFPLTVTSAQKNPTAFYLCASSNRDRGSRNQPQHFGDGTRLSIL.

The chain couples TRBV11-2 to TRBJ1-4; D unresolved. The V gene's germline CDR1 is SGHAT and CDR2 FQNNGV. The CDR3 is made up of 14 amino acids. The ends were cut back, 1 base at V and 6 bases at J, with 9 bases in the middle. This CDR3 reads CASSLGSFDEKLFF. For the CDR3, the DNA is TGTGCCAGCAGCTTAGGCAGTTTCGATGAAAAACTGTTTTTT.

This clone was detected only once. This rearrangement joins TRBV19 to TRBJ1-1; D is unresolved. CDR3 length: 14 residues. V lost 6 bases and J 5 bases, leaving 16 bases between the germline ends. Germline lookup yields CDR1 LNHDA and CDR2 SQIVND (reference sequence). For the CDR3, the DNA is TGTGCCAGTAGAATGGGCCGGACGGGGACTGAAGCTTTCTTT. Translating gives CASRMGRTGTEAFF.

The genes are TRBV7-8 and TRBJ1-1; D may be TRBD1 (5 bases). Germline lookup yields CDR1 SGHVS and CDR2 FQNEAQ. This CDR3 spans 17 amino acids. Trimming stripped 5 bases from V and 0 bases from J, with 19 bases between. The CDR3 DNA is TGTGCCAGCAGCAACCAGGGTTTTTTGACCATGAACACTGAAGCTTTCTTT. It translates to CASSNQGFLTMNTEAFF.

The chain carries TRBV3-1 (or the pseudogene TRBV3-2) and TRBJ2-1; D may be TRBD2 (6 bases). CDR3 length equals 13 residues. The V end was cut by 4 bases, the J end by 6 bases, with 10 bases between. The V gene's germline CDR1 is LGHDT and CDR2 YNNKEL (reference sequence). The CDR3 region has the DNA TGTGCCAGCAGCCCCTCCGGGGGCAATGAGCAGTTCTTC. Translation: CASSPSGGNEQFF.

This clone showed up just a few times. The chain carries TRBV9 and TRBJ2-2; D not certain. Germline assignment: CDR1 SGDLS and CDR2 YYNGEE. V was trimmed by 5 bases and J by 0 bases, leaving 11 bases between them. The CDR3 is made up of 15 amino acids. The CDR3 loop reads CASRETVANTGELFF. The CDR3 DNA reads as TGTGCCAGCAGGGAGACCGTAGCGAACACCGGGGAGCTGTTTTTT.

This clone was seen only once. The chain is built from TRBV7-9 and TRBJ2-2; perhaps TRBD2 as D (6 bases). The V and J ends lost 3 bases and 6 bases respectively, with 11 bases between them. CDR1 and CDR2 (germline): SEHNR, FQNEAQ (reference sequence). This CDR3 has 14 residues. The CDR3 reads CASSLRGRAGELFF. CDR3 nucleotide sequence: TGTGCCAGCAGCTTGCGGGGACGAGCCGGGGAGCTGTTTTTT.

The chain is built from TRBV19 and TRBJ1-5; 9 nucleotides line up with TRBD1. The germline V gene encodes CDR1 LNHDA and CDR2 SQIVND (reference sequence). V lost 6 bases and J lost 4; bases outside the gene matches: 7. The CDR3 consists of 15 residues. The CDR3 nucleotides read TGTGCCAGTAGGACACAGGGGGCGAGGAATCAGCCCCAGCATTTT. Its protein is CASRTQGARNQPQHF.